These 32 T cell receptor beta chains originate from one sample sequenced in a study of T cell repertoires in cytomegalovirus infection. For these receptors, no antigen is known. TCRdb re-analysed the reads in MiXCR, keeping a single row per CDR3 protein. The sample has approximately 500,000 distinct CDR3 sequences; 25% to 35% are singletons. The material was cultured PBMCs, obtained from culture after CMV antigen stimulation. The receptors here all came from a human donor in good health (CMV status not recorded). Some clones in this sample may be carry-over from other donors' samples.

This sequence joins TRBV27 and TRBJ1-6, with D perhaps TRBD1 (6 bases). The CDR3 extends over 15 amino acids. Germline-derived CDR1 and CDR2 are MNHEY and SMNVEV (reference sequence). Trimming stripped 6 bases from V and 9 bases from J, with 18 bases between. The CDR3 region has the DNA TGTGCCAGCAGCCTCCGACCGGGGGCTGGTTCACCCCTCCACTTT. It translates to CASSLRPGAGSPLHF.

The rearrangement joins TRBV28 to TRBJ1-5; D is undetermined. V was pared by 4 bases and J by 0 bases, with 10 bases between. The germline V gene encodes CDR1 MDHEN and CDR2 SYDVKM. The CDR3 sequence is 15 residues long. DNA for the CDR3: TGTGCCAGCAGTTGGTCTGGGAGTAGCAATCAGCCCCAGCATTTT. Protein product: CASSWSGSSNQPQHF.

This clonotype came up a few times. J is TRBJ1-3 and V is TRBV6-5; maybe TRBD1 (5 bases). Germline loops: CDR1 MNHEY, CDR2 SVGAGI. V was shortened by 5 bases and J by 0 bases, with 17 bases between the two germline ends. The CDR3 runs 17 residues. The CDR3 nucleotides read TGTGCCAGCAGTCCCGGGGGGGGGTTTCGCTCTGGAAACACCATATATTTT. Encoded protein: CASSPGGGFRSGNTIYF.

The rearrangement joins TRBV11-1 to TRBJ1-4; D perhaps matches TRBD1 (5 bases). V lost 3 bases and J lost 7, with 12 bases in between. CDR1 is SGHAT and CDR2 is FQDESV in the germline V gene (reference sequence). The CDR3 is made up of 14 amino acids. CDR3 nucleotides: TGTGCCAGCAGCTTCCGGGACGATGGTGAAAAACTGTTTTTT. It codes for CASSFRDDGEKLFF. Filled out from reference TRBV11-1 and TRBJ1-4, the complete variable domain reads EAEVAQSPRYKITEKSQAVAFWCDPISGHATLYWYRQILGQGPELLVQFQDESVVDDSQLPKDRFSAERLKGVDSTLKIQPAELGDSAMYLCASSFRDDGEKLFFGSGTQLSVL.

This clonotype was picked up a small number of times. This chain uses TRBV7-2 with TRBJ2-3; 9 bases match TRBD2. The CDR3 covers 15 residues. The germline V gene encodes CDR1 SGHTA and CDR2 FQGNSA. The ends lost 7 bases at V and 3 bases at J; junction bases unmatched: 8. The CDR3 sequence: CASTYSGSRTDTQYF. The CDR3 DNA follows: TGTGCCAGCACATATAGCGGGAGTAGGACAGATACGCAGTATTTT.

This clonotype showed up just a few times. The genes are TRBV12-3 or TRBV12-4 and TRBJ2-1; 8 bases line up with TRBD2. V lost 7 bases and J lost 6; bases outside the gene matches: 8. The CDR3 contains 14 residues. The CDR3 bases are TGTGCCAGCATAAGGGGGACTAGAGGCAATGAGCAGTTCTTC. Residues: CASIRGTRGNEQFF.

A note on this clonotype: One end of the junction varies from germline; a read error may be responsible. CDR3: CVSSIGGTNTEAFF. The CDR3 coding sequence is TGTGTCAGCAGCATTGGAGGCACCAACACTGAAGCTTTCTTT. The chain has TRBV5-4 and TRBJ1-1; D gene unclear. Germline values: CDR1 SGHNT, CDR2 YYREEE (reference sequence). The CDR3 runs to 14 residues.

The chain uses TRBV27 and TRBJ1-4, with D unresolved. The CDR3 extends over 14 amino acids. Deletions cut 2 bases from V and 6 bases from J, with 10 bases between. The V gene's germline CDR1 is MNHEY and CDR2 SMNVEV (reference sequence). CDR3 residues: CASSLSRKDEKLFF. The CDR3 coding sequence is TGTGCCAGCAGTTTAAGTCGGAAGGATGAAAAACTGTTTTTT. The complete variable domain, with remaining parts taken from reference TRBV27 and TRBJ1-4, reads EAQVTQNPRYLITVTGKKLTVTCSQNMNHEYMSWYRQDPGLGLRQIYYSMNVEVTDKGDVPEGYKVSRKEKRNFPLILESPSPNQTSLYFCASSLSRKDEKLFFGSGTQLSVL.

This clonotype was observed a few times. The V gene is TRBV7-2, the J gene TRBJ1-1; D possibly corresponds to TRBD1 (5 bases). Per germline, CDR1 SGHTA and CDR2 FQGNSA. V was clipped by 5 bases and J by 4 bases, with 20 bases between them. The CDR3 has 16 residues. The CDR3 DNA is TGTGCCAGCAGCCTCGGCCGGGGGGGGGGAGGCACTGAAGCTTTCTTT. Protein: CASSLGRGGGGTEAFF.

The gene calls are TRBV19 and TRBJ2-4; D may be TRBD2 (5 bases). CDR1 is LNHDA, CDR2 SQIVND, per germline (reference sequence). This CDR3 region has 13 residues. V lost 3 bases and J lost 12, with 15 bases in between. The CDR3 here is CASSMKVRGHQYF. CDR3 DNA: TGTGCCAGTAGTATGAAGGTCAGAGGGCATCAGTACTTC.

The chain links TRBV6-5 to TRBJ2-7; 7 nucleotides match TRBD2. The CDR3 spans 15 residues. Germline trimming cut 2 bases from V and 0 bases from J; bases unmatched to any gene: 4. The germline V gene encodes CDR1 MNHEY and CDR2 SVGAGI. The CDR3 here is CASSYLPGGSYEQYF. In nucleotides, the CDR3 is TGTGCCAGCAGTTACCTTCCGGGGGGCTCCTACGAGCAGTACTTC.

This clonotype was counted ten times or more. The rearrangement joins TRBV5-6 to TRBJ2-1; the D gene is possibly TRBD1 (6 bases). CDR3 length: 15 residues. Germline values: CDR1 SGHDT, CDR2 YYEEEE. Trimming shortened V by 0 bases and J by 4 bases, and 11 bases separated the two germline ends. CDR3 coding DNA: TGTGCCAGCAGCTTGGAACAGGGTTGGTACAATGAGCAGTTCTTC. Its translation: CASSLEQGWYNEQFF.

The rearrangement joins TRBV19 to TRBJ2-3, with 7 bases lining up with TRBD2. V lost 6 bases to trimming and J lost 6 bases; unmatched junction nucleotides: 18. The CDR3 contains 17 residues. Germline V CDR1 and CDR2: LNHDA, SQIVND (reference sequence). CDR3 loop: CASRPGRLAMMSDTQYF. The CDR3 coding sequence is TGTGCCAGTAGACCGGGGAGACTAGCTATGATGTCTGATACGCAGTATTTT.

This clonotype has more than one count but fewer than ten. The rearrangement uses TRBV7-2 and TRBJ2-1, with 9 bases fitting TRBD2. The V segment lost 1 base and the J segment 7 bases; nucleotides outside the gene matches: 11. The CDR3 runs to 17 residues. CDR1 is SGHTA, CDR2 FQGNSA, per germline. This CDR3 is CASSLVAGGPSGNEQFF. CDR3 sequence (DNA): TGTGCCAGCAGCTTAGTCGCGGGAGGGCCATCGGGGAATGAGCAGTTCTTC.

V gene TRBV2 combines with J gene TRBJ2-7; weak D call: TRBD1 (5 bases). V was cut by 1 base and J by 2 bases, with 15 bases left in between. CDR1 SNHLY and CDR2 FYNNEI come from the germline V gene. The CDR3 contains 16 residues. This CDR3 reads CASSEDLRTPTYEQYF. For the CDR3, the DNA is TGTGCCAGCAGTGAAGACCTTAGGACACCGACCTACGAGCAGTACTTC.

The CDR3 region is CASSRDRGPNGYTF. As DNA, the CDR3 is TGTGCCAGCAGCCGGGACAGGGGACCGAACGGCTACACCTTC. The rearrangement links TRBV11-2 to TRBJ1-2; 10 bases match TRBD1. V trimming: 5 bases; J trimming: 8 bases; junction bases outside the gene matches: 8. Germline CDR1 and CDR2: SGHAT and FQNNGV. CDR3 length: 14 amino acids.

The gene calls are TRBV4-2 and TRBJ1-2; a possible D gene is TRBD1 (5 bases). The CDR3 loop spans 12 amino acids. V shed 1 base and J shed 8 bases, with 8 bases lying between them. The germline CDR1 and CDR2 sequences are LGHNA and YNFKEQ. This CDR3 reads CASSQGGEGYTF. The CDR3 DNA reads TGTGCCAGCAGCCAAGGGGGGGAGGGCTACACCTTC.

The V and J genes are TRBV20-1 and TRBJ1-2, with 10 bases fitting TRBD1. The J segment lost 14 bases and the V segment lost 4 bases, leaving 13 bases of the junction unmatched. The CDR3 runs to 13 residues. The germline V gene encodes CDR1 DFQATT and CDR2 SNEGSKA (reference sequence). CDR3 bases: TGCAGTGCTACAGCGGGGAGTAAGGGACAGGGGACCTTC. Amino acid sequence: CSATAGSKGQGTF.

The chain is built from TRBV30 and TRBJ1-2; the match to TRBD1 covers 8 bases. Trimming cost V 3 bases and J 8 bases; bases outside gene matches: 20. There are 17 residues in the CDR3. Germline V gene sequence: CDR1 GTSNPN, CDR2 SVGIG (reference sequence). The CDR3 region is CAWRIPWEDREKVGYTF. The CDR3 DNA is TGTGCCTGGAGGATCCCTTGGGAGGACAGGGAAAAAGTCGGCTACACCTTC.

This sequence joins TRBV4-3 and TRBJ2-1, with 9 bases matching TRBD2. The CDR3 has 16 residues. V shed 6 bases and J 4 bases; nucleotides not matched to a gene: 10. Per germline, CDR1 LGHNA and CDR2 YSLEER. CDR3 amino acids: CASSHLALAGYNEQFF. In nucleotides, the CDR3 is TGCGCCAGCAGTCATTTGGCGCTAGCGGGGTACAATGAGCAGTTCTTC.

V gene TRBV28 combines with J gene TRBJ1-3, with D perhaps matching TRBD1 (5 bases). The CDR3 totals 14 residues. V lost 7 bases to trimming and J lost 3 bases, with 13 bases between them. From germline, CDR1 is MDHEN and CDR2 SYDVKM. Here the CDR3 DNA reads TGTGCCAGCATAGGAGGGGCGGATGGAAACACCATATATTTT. Amino acids: CASIGGADGNTIYF. The full variable domain, with the rest looked up from reference TRBV28 and TRBJ1-3, is DVKVTQSSRYLVKRTGEKVFLECVQDMDHENMFWYRQDPGLGLRLIYFSYDVKMKEKGDIPEGYSVSREKKERFSLILESASTNQTSMYLCASIGGADGNTIYFGEGSWLTVV.

The V and J genes are TRBV5-1 and TRBJ2-5; 9 nucleotides agree with TRBD2. Germline trimming cut 3 bases from V and 5 bases from J; bases unmatched to any gene: 11. CDR1 and CDR2 (germline): SGHRS, YFSETQ. This CDR3 contains 16 residues. CDR3 nucleotide sequence: TGCGCCAGCAGCTCCGGGACTAGCCTACGCTCGGAGACCCAGTACTTC. The encoded protein is CASSSGTSLRSETQYF.

The chain employs TRBV14 and TRBJ2-7, with a possible D match to TRBD2 (6 bases). There are 15 residues in the CDR3. V was shortened by 4 bases and J by 1 base, with 14 bases between the two germline ends. Germline assignment: CDR1 SGHDN and CDR2 FVKESK. Here the CDR3 reads CASSRLGLRSYEQYF. The CDR3 nucleotides read TGTGCCAGCAGCCGATTGGGACTGCGGTCCTACGAGCAGTACTTC.

The V call is TRBV6-2 or TRBV6-3, the J call TRBJ1-5; 10 nucleotides agree with TRBD1. CDR3 length: 18 residues. With V trimmed by 5 bases and J by 7 bases, 17 bases remained unmatched. In germline, CDR1 is MNHEY, CDR2 SVGEGT. CDR3 coding DNA: TGTGCCAGCAGTGGAACCCGGGACAGGGGATCCTCAAGACAGCCCCAGCATTTT. Translating gives CASSGTRDRGSSRQPQHF.

Many counts were recorded for this clonotype. The genes are TRBV6-1 and TRBJ1-3, with a possible D match to TRBD1 (5 bases). Trimming removed 6 bases from V and 0 bases from J, with 18 bases in between. The germline V gene encodes CDR1 MNHNS and CDR2 SASEGT. The CDR3 is 17 residues long. CDR3 residues: CASRRKPGPSSGNTIYF. The DNA for the CDR3 is TGTGCCAGCAGACGAAAACCGGGGCCTTCCTCTGGAAACACCATATATTTT.

The genes are TRBV28 and TRBJ2-7; TRBD1 matches 7 bases. Unmatched junction bases numbered 10, after V lost 5 bases and J lost 6 bases. From germline, CDR1 is MDHEN and CDR2 SYDVKM. The CDR3 consists of 14 residues. Here the CDR3 reads CASSIGTVWGEQYF. CDR3 DNA: TGTGCCAGCAGTATTGGGACAGTCTGGGGCGAGCAGTACTTC.

This clonotype was observed a handful of times. The chain has TRBV7-6 and TRBJ1-1; D is possibly TRBD1 (5 bases). V was clipped by 2 bases and J by 1 base, with 11 bases between them. The CDR3 spans 15 residues. Germline V gene lookup returns CDR1 SGHVS and CDR2 FNYEAQ. In DNA, the CDR3 is TGTGCCAGCAGCTTAAGTCGGGGCGAGAACACTGAAGCTTTCTTT. Translation: CASSLSRGENTEAFF.

The sample holds a few counts of this clonotype. V gene TRBV7-9 combines with J gene TRBJ1-1; D is uncertain. V was clipped by 2 bases and J by 0 bases, with 7 bases between them. The CDR3 totals 14 residues. Germline V CDR1 and CDR2: SEHNR, FQNEAQ (reference sequence). CDR3: CASSLLGMNTEAFF. Here the CDR3 DNA reads TGTGCCAGCAGCTTACTGGGAATGAACACTGAAGCTTTCTTT.

The chain links TRBV10-3 to TRBJ1-2; D call uncertain. Germline V CDR1 and CDR2: ENHRY, SYGVKD. This CDR3 is built from 11 residues. With 8 bases removed from V and 8 bases from J, the gap between germline ends came to 12 bases. In DNA form, the CDR3 reads TGTGCCATCGGCCAGATGGGCGGCTACACCTTC. Translated, it gives CAIGQMGGYTF.

The sample holds a few counts of this clonotype. This chain joins TRBV15 and TRBJ1-2; 7 nucleotides agree with TRBD1. V lost 3 bases to trimming and J lost 4 bases; unmatched junction nucleotides: 8. The CDR3 is 15 amino acids. Germline V gene data show CDR1 as LNHNV and CDR2 as YYDKDF (reference sequence). The CDR3: CATSRDNRGVYGYTF. For the CDR3, the DNA is TGTGCCACCAGCAGGGACAACAGGGGAGTCTATGGCTACACCTTC.

This clonotype was counted a few times. V is TRBV19 and J is TRBJ2-5; D gene uncertain. The CDR3 consists of 13 residues. Germline loops: CDR1 LNHDA, CDR2 SQIVND (reference sequence). V lost 4 bases and J lost 3, with 9 bases in between. The CDR3 protein is CASSNTLKETQYF. The CDR3 bases are TGTGCCAGTAGTAACACTCTCAAAGAGACCCAGTACTTC.

The chain joins TRBV28 to TRBJ2-3; 7 nucleotides agree with TRBD2. This CDR3 has 16 amino acids. Germline V gene lookup returns CDR1 MDHEN and CDR2 SYDVKM. The ends lost 2 bases at V and 4 bases at J; junction bases unmatched: 9. CDR3 protein: CASSLMGGTGSDTQYF. As DNA, the CDR3 is TGTGCCAGCAGTTTAATGGGGGGGACTGGGTCAGATACGCAGTATTTT.